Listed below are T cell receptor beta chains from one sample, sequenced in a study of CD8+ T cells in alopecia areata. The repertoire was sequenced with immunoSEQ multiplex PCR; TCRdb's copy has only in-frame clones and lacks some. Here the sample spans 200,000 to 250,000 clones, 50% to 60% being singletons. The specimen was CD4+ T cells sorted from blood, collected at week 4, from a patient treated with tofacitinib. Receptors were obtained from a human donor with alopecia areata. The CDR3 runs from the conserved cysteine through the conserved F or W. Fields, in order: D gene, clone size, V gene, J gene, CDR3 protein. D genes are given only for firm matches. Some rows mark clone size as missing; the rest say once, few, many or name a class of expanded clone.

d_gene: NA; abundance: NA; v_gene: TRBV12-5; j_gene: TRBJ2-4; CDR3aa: CASGLARLGTKNIQYF
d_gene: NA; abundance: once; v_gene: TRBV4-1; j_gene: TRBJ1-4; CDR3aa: CASSPDPWSREKLFF
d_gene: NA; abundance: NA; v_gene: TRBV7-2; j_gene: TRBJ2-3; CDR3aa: CASSSVRGVDTQYF
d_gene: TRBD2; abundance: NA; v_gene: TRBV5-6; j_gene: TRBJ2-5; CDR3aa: CASSTLAGNQETQYF
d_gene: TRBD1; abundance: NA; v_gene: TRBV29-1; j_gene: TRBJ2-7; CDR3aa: CSVERQGTYEQYF
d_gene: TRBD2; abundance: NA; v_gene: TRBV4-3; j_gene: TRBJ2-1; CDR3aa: CASSLTPGLAGNNEQFF
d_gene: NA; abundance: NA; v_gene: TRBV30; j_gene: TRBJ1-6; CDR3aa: CAWSVWGSSYNSPLHF
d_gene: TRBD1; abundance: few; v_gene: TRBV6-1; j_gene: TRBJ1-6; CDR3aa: CASSDRTGFSPLHF
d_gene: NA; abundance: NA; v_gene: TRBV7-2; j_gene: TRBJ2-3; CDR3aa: CASSPDQFRFYTQYF
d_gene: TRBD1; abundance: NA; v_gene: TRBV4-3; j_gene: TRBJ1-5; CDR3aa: CASSQERGGQGRQPQHF
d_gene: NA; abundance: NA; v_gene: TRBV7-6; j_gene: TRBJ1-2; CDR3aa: CASSLEAGANYGYTF
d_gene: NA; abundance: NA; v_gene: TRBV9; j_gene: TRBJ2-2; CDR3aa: CASTLTGQITGELFF
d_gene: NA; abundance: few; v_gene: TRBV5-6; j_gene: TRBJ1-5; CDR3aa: CASSYGLQGDQPQHF
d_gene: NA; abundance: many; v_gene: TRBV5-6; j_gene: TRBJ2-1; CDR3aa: CASSLRGGTYNEQFF
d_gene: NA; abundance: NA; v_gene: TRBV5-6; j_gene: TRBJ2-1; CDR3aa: CASSSQGGGTYNEQFF
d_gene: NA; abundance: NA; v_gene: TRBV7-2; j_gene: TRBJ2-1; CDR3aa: CASSLESYNEQFF
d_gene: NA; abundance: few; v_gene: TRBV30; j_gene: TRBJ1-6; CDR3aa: CAWKEGPGSPLHF
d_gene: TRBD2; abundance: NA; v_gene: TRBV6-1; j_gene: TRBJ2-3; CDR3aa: CASSRVAGGTDTQYF
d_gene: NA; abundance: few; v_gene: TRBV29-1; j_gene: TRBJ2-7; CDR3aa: CSVGQRLSYEQYF
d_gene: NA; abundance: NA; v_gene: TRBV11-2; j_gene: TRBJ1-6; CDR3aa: CASRASGAGNSPLHF
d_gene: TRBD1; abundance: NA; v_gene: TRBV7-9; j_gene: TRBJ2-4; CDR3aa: CASSLNRGIKNIQYF
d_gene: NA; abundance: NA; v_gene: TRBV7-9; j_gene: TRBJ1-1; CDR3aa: CASSLSGDLIAFF
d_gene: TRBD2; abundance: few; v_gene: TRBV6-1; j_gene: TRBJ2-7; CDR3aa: CASNGGFYEQYF
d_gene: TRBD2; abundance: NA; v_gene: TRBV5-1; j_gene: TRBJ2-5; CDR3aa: CASSPRLAGGGETQYF
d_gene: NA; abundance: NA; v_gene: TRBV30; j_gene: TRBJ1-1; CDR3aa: CAWSPTWRTEAFF
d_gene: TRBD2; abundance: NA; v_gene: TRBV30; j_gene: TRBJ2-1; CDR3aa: CAWSGGLAGAQSSYNEQFF
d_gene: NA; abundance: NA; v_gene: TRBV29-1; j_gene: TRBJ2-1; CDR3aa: CSVDPTSVENEQFF
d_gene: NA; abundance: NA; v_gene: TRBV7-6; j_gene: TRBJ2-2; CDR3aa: CASSADANTGELFF
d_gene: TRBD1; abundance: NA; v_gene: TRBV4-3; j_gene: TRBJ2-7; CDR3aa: CASSQKQGAHEQYF
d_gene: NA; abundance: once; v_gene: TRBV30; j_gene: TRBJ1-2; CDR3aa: CAWSLQTNYGYTF
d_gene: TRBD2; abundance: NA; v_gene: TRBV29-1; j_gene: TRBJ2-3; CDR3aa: CSVEERLAGVTDTQYF
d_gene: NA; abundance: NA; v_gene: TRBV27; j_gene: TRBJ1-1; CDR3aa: CASRTPILGTEAFF
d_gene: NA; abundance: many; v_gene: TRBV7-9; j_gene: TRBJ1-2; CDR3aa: CASSPRQGGLEGYTF
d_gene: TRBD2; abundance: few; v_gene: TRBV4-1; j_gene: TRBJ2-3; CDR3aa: CASSQEFTSGSTDTQYF
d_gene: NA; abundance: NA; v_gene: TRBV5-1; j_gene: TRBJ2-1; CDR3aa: CAGSLDHNEQFF
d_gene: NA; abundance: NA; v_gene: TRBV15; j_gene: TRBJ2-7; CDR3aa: CATSRDGAGHYEQYF
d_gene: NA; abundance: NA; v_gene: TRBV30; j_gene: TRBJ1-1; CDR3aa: CAWSVKSEAFF
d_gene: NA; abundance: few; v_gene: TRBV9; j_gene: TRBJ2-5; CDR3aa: CASSVGGQETQYF
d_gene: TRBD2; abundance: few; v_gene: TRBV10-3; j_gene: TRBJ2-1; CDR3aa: CAISEPGTSGANEQFF
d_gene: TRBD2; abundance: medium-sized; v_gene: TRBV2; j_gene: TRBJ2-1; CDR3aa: CASRERLAGNDEQFF
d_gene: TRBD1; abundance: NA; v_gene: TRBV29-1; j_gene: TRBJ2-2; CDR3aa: CSVGVKDRGNTGELFF
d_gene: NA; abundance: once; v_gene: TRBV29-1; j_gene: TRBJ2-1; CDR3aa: CSVAGSGDSYNEQFF
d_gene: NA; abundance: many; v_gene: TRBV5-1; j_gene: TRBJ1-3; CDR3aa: CASSLTGSIGNTIYF
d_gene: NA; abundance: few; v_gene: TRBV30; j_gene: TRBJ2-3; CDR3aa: CAWSVGTAISTDTQYF
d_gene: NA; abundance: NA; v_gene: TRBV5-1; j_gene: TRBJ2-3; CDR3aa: CASSPKGDTQYF